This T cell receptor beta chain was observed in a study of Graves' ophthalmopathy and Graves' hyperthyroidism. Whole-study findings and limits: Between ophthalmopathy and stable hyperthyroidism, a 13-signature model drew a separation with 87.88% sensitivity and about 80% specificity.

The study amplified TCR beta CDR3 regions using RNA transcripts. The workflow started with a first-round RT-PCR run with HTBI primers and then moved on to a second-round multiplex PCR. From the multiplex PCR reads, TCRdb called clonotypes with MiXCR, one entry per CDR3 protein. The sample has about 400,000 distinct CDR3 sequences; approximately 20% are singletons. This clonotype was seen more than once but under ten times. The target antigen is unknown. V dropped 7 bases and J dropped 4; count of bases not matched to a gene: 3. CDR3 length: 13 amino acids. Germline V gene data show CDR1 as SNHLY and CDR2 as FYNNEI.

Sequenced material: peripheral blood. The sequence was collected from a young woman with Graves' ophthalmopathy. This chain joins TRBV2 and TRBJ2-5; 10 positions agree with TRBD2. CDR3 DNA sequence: TGTGCCAGCAAACTAGCGGGAATAGAGACCCAGTACTTC. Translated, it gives CASKLAGIETQYF.